The 13 T cell receptor beta chains in this list originate from one sample, sequenced in a study of spatial heterogeneity in lung cancer. Stated time point: blood at routine non-recurrence follow-up after resection. In each case, whole RNA from tumor, nontumor lung or frozen PBMC was sequenced unsorted. TCRdb used MiXCR to reprocess the 5' RACE reads, holding one entry per CDR3 protein. The data contain under 150,000 distinct CDR3 sequences, 9% to 15% of them singletons. This material consisted of PBMCs, taken at follow-up. The receptors were gathered from a male donor with early-stage non-small cell lung cancer.

CDR3 nucleotide sequence: TGTGCCAGCAGTTTATTGAAGGGACAGGGGTCTGAGCAGTACTTC. It yields the protein CASSLLKGQGSEQYF. The chain recombines TRBV28 with TRBJ2-7; 10 nucleotides align to TRBD1. This CDR3 comprises 15 residues. Germline-derived CDR1 and CDR2 are MDHEN and SYDVKM. The junction had 7 bases not matched to a gene; V was cut back by 1 base and J by 7 bases. The whole variable domain, filled in from reference TRBV28 and TRBJ2-7, reads DVKVTQSSRYLVKRTGEKVFLECVQDMDHENMFWYRQDPGLGLRLIYFSYDVKMKEKGDIPEGYSVSREKKERFSLILESASTNQTSMYLCASSLLKGQGSEQYFGPGTRLTVT.

This clonotype was seen at least ten times. The CDR3 spells CASSLGGTSVNEQFF. DNA of the CDR3: TGTGCCAGCAGCTTAGGGGGGACTAGCGTCAATGAGCAGTTCTTC. The chain recombines TRBV7-2 with TRBJ2-1, with 10 positions matching TRBD2. Germline CDR1 SGHTA, CDR2 FQGNSA. This CDR3 has 15 residues. After removal of 1 base from V and 6 bases from J, the junction contained 3 bases not matched to a gene. Filled out from reference TRBV7-2 and TRBJ2-1, the complete variable domain reads GAGVSQSPSNKVTEKGKDVELRCDPISGHTALYWYRQSLGQGLEFLIYFQGNSAPDKSGLPSDRFSAERTGGSVSTLTIQRTQQEDSAVYLCASSLGGTSVNEQFFGPGTRLTVL.

This rearrangement joins TRBV2 to TRBJ1-4, with D unclear. Trimming took 4 bases from V and 8 from J, leaving 11 bases between them. This CDR3 has 13 residues. Germline lookup yields CDR1 SNHLY and CDR2 FYNNEI. The CDR3 nucleotides read TGTGCCAGCAGTGTCGGCCGAGGAGAAAAACTGTTTTTT. This translates into CASSVGRGEKLFF.

This clonotype was observed many times. The chain recombines TRBV5-1 with TRBJ2-1; 10 positions match TRBD1. The CDR3 is 16 amino acids. V lost 0 bases to trimming and J lost 9 bases; unmatched junction nucleotides: 9. The germline gives CDR1 SGHRS, CDR2 YFSETQ. The CDR3 DNA is TGCGCCAGCAGCTTGGTGAGGACAGGGGGATTTGGTGAGCAGTTCTTC. This encodes CASSLVRTGGFGEQFF.

This clonotype showed up many times. The chain joins TRBV5-1 to TRBJ1-1; D gene ambiguous. Per germline, CDR1 SGHRS and CDR2 YFSETQ. The V end was cut by 4 bases, the J end by 0 bases, with 10 bases between. The CDR3 covers 14 residues. CDR3 sequence reads: CASSRTQLNTEAFF. The CDR3 DNA follows: TGCGCCAGCAGCAGAACACAGTTGAACACTGAAGCTTTCTTT. The whole variable domain, filled in from reference TRBV5-1 and TRBJ1-1, reads KAGVTQTPRYLIKTRGQQVTLSCSPISGHRSVSWYQQTPGQGLQFLFEYFSETQRNKGNFPGRFSGRQFSNSRSEMNVSTLELGDSALYLCASSRTQLNTEAFFGQGTRLTVV.

In nucleotides, the CDR3 is TGTGCCAGCGCATGGGACCAAGAGACCCAGTACTTC. The encoded protein is CASAWDQETQYF. The V call is TRBV7-9, the J call TRBJ2-5, with unresolved D. This CDR3 spans 12 amino acids. Germline V gene lookup returns CDR1 SEHNR and CDR2 FQNEAQ (reference sequence). Trimming took off 8 bases at V and 0 bases at J, with 7 bases between the two ends.

This clonotype appeared many times. The J gene is TRBJ2-7, the V gene TRBV9, with 9 bases lining up with TRBD1. V shed 2 bases, J shed 2 bases, and the junction held 2 bases outside the gene matches. The CDR3 spans 14 residues. Germline V gene data show CDR1 as SGDLS and CDR2 as YYNGEE. CDR3 sequence (DNA): TGTGCCAGCAGCGTGGGACAGGGCACCTACGAGCAGTACTTC. Its translation is CASSVGQGTYEQYF.

This clonotype has more than one count but fewer than ten. The rearrangement links TRBV12-3 or TRBV12-4 to TRBJ1-2; D gene unclear. V lost 3 bases to trimming and J lost 4 bases, with 9 bases between them. CDR3 size: 13 residues. The CDR3 is CASSLLSIYGYTF. The CDR3 region has the DNA TGTGCCAGCAGTTTGCTCTCTATCTATGGCTACACCTTC.

This clonotype was counted many times. The chain uses TRBV5-6 and TRBJ2-7; D is unclear. The CDR3 spans 15 residues. The germline CDR1 and CDR2 sequences are SGHDT and YYEEEE. Deletions cut 0 bases from V and 7 bases from J, with 17 bases between. CDR3 nucleotide sequence: TGTGCCAGCAGCTTGGAGTTGGCAGCCGGTGAGGAGCAGTACTTC. This sequence encodes CASSLELAAGEEQYF.

The sample holds a few counts of this clonotype. The chain joins TRBV4-2 to TRBJ2-3; 13 positions agree with TRBD2. The germline V gene encodes CDR1 LGHNA and CDR2 YNFKEQ. This CDR3 has 17 amino acids. The ends lost 4 bases at V and 6 bases at J; junction bases unmatched: 10. CDR3 DNA sequence: TGTGCCAGCAGCCGAAGAGCGACTAGCGGGGGGACGGATACGCAGTATTTT. It translates to CASSRRATSGGTDTQYF.

This clonotype was detected only a few times. The chain employs TRBV24-1 and TRBJ1-2; D call uncertain. Germline V lookup: CDR1 KGHDR, CDR2 SFDVKD. The CDR3 spans 14 residues. V was clipped by 1 base and J by 8 bases, with 13 bases between them. Written as DNA, the CDR3 is TGTGCCACCAGTGATTTCCCGACGGAAGTAGGCTACACCTTC. Protein product: CATSDFPTEVGYTF.

This clonotype was detected many times. This chain joins TRBV15 and TRBJ2-1; D not resolved. V was pared by 0 bases and J by 6 bases, with 3 bases between. This CDR3 is built from 12 residues. Per germline, CDR1 LNHNV and CDR2 YYDKDF (reference sequence). The DNA for the CDR3 is TGTGCCACCAGCAGAGAAGGCAATGAGCAGTTCTTC. It specifies CATSREGNEQFF.

This clonotype was found a few times. The chain combines TRBV3-1 with TRBJ2-6; D not certain. Trimming stripped 0 bases from V and 0 bases from J, with 15 bases between. Looked up from germline, CDR1 is LGHDT and CDR2 is YNNKEL (reference sequence). The CDR3 consists of 19 residues. The chain's CDR3 is CASSQDLGRSISGANVLTF. The CDR3 region has the DNA TGTGCCAGCAGCCAAGATCTTGGCAGGTCGATCTCTGGGGCCAACGTCCTGACTTTC.